Below are 5 T cell receptor beta chains sequenced from a single sample in a study of T cell responses to AZD1222 COVID-19 vaccine. The table came from immunoSEQ multiplex PCR; TCRdb's copy has only in-frame clones and leaves some out. The repertoire includes around 110,000 clones, about 90% of them detected once, and roughly 1.5% sits in the top ten. Sample: peripheral blood, taken 28 days after the second AZD1222 dose. These receptors were taken from an adult who received the AZD1222 COVID-19 vaccine.

The CDR3 DNA is TGTGCCAGCAGCCCCAGCGGGCCCGTCTACGAGCAGTACTTC. Amino acid sequence: CASSPSGPVYEQYF. This chain links TRBV7-6 with TRBJ2-7; TRBD2 might be the D (6 bases). The V end was cut by 5 bases, the J end by 3 bases, with 14 bases between. The V gene's germline CDR1 is SGHVS and CDR2 FNYEAQ. This CDR3 is 14 amino acids long. The complete variable domain, with remaining parts taken from reference TRBV7-6 and TRBJ2-7, reads GAGVSQSPRYKVTKRGQDVALRCDPISGHVSLYWYRQALGQGPEFLTYFNYEAQQDKSGLPNDRFSAERPEGSISTLTIQRTEQRDSAMYRCASSPSGPVYEQYFGPGTRLTVT.

This chain joins TRBV5-1 and TRBJ1-6, with 7 bases aligning to TRBD1. V trimming: 2 bases; J trimming: 9 bases; junction bases outside the gene matches: 8. The V gene's germline CDR1 is SGHRS and CDR2 YFSETQ. CDR3 length: 15 amino acids. Written as DNA, the CDR3 is TGCGCCAGCAGCTTCTCACAGGGGCGTCTTTCACCCCTCCACTTT. Protein sequence: CASSFSQGRLSPLHF.

The rearrangement joins TRBV28 to TRBJ2-7, with 10 bases fitting TRBD2. Losses at the gene ends were 6 bases for V and 2 bases for J; bases not matched to a gene: 13. The CDR3 runs to 17 residues. The V gene's germline CDR1 is MDHEN and CDR2 SYDVKM. The CDR3 sequence is CASRVEASGRLTYEQYF. CDR3 sequence (DNA): TGTGCCAGCAGAGTCGAGGCTAGCGGGAGACTAACCTACGAGCAGTACTTC.

This rearrangement joins TRBV18 to TRBJ1-2, with D perhaps TRBD1 (5 bases). V was cut by 3 bases and J by 3 bases, with 11 bases left in between. The CDR3 length is 14 residues. CDR1 is KGHSH, CDR2 LQKENI, per germline. The CDR3 DNA reads TGTGCCAGCTCACCCAACGGACAAGACTATGGCTACACCTTC. It specifies CASSPNGQDYGYTF.

The chain carries TRBV6-5 and TRBJ2-7; 8 nucleotides line up with TRBD2. This CDR3 comprises 14 residues. Germline V gene data show CDR1 as MNHEY and CDR2 as SVGAGI. V lost 5 bases to trimming and J lost 2 bases; unmatched junction nucleotides: 5. This CDR3 reads CASSRTSPTYEQYF. The CDR3 DNA reads as TGTGCCAGCAGTCGGACTAGCCCGACCTACGAGCAGTACTTC.